The clone carrying this T cell receptor beta chain was recorded many times. What it binds is not known. The time point here: persistent/refractory GD, antithyroid drugs over 5 years with positive TRAb. Generation of the TCR library employed RNA extracted from PBMCs. As collected, the peripheral blood samples measured about 9.6 milliliters each and went into EDTA tubes. The data belong to a study of regulatory T cells in long-lasting Graves disease. CDR3-region Arm-PCR and iRepertoire HTBI primers produced the TCR beta libraries. As processed by the authors: Identification yielded 62 TRBV and approximately 13 TRBJ segments across samples. Each CDR3 protein gets one entry after TCRdb re-called the multiplex PCR reads with MiXCR. V and J calls and clone size were set by TCRdb, not the authors. The data contain a few hundred thousand distinct CDR3 sequences, roughly 24% of them singletons. General study points: Analysis covered peripheral blood alone, not thyroid tissue.

V gave up 7 bases and J gave up 3 bases; unmatched junction bases: 3. The CDR3 loop spans 12 amino acids. The germline V gene has CDR1 SNHLY and CDR2 FYNNEI. The sequencing used peripheral blood mononuclear cells (PBMCs), collected when the disease was refractory, from a patient treated with antithyroid drugs. The rearrangement uses TRBV2 and TRBJ2-7; TRBD1 aligns across 7 bases. The receptor comes from a middle-aged woman with Graves disease. The CDR3 DNA is TGTGCCAGCACTTCAGGGGGCTACGAGCAGTACTTC. As protein: CASTSGGYEQYF.